The 2 T cell receptor beta chains reported below all come from one sample, sequenced in a study of T cells in Graves' hyperthyroidism and ophthalmopathy. The source material, RNA transcripts, was used to amplify TCR beta CDR3 regions. In the first-round RT-PCR of the TCR CDR3, the HTBI primer set was used. One entry per CDR3 protein, called by TCRdb with MiXCR from the multiplex PCR reads. The sample records some 460,000 distinct CDR3 sequences, 15% to 18% being singletons. Sequenced: blood. Every receptor here comes from a woman younger than 30 with Graves' hyperthyroidism.

This clonotype was observed many times. The chain couples TRBV6-1 to TRBJ1-2; 7 bases line up with TRBD1. This CDR3 has 13 residues. Germline V gene data show CDR1 as MNHNS and CDR2 as SASEGT. The ends lost 6 bases at V and 4 bases at J; junction bases unmatched: 5. CDR3 in amino acids: CASSRDRVYGYTF. The DNA for the CDR3 is TGTGCCAGCAGCCGAGACAGGGTCTATGGCTACACCTTC.

This clonotype was recorded at least ten times. The chain recombines TRBV7-2 with TRBJ2-7; no definite D call. The length of the CDR3 is 15 residues. Trimming pared 0 bases from V and 2 bases from J, leaving 11 bases between. The germline V gene encodes CDR1 SGHTA and CDR2 FQGNSA. The DNA for the CDR3 is TGTGCCAGCAGCTTAGCTCTTGCGGAAACCTACGAGCAGTACTTC. Translation: CASSLALAETYEQYF.